Listed below are T cell receptor beta chains from one sample, sequenced in a study of identical twins. TCRdb recomputed calls from the 5' RACE reads with MiXCR, one row per CDR3 protein. Of 1.5 million to 2 million distinct CDR3 sequences in the sample, around 29% are singletons; the top ten hold roughly 0.3%. Sequences were obtained from cord blood. These TCRs come from a newborn girl in good health. Both conserved end residues are part of each CDR3. Each record gives: V gene, clone size, CDR3 length, J gene, D gene, CDR3 protein, CDR3 DNA. The D gene is left open where the match is weak. Only part of the rows carry a size: once, few, many, or a class if the clone is expanded.

V gene: TRBV4-2
clone size: .
CDR3 length: 15
J gene: TRBJ2-3
D gene: .
CDR3 protein: CASGGRDSRTDTQYF
CDR3 DNA: TGTGCCAGCGGCGGCCGGGACTCCCGGACAGATACGCAGTATTTT

V gene: TRBV20-1
clone size: .
CDR3 length: 15
J gene: TRBJ2-4
D gene: .
CDR3 protein: CSASLTASTYNEQYF
CDR3 DNA: TGCAGTGCTAGTTTAACTGCCTCTACCTACAATGAGCAGTACTTC

V gene: TRBV3-1
clone size: few
CDR3 length: 13
J gene: TRBJ2-7
D gene: TRBD1
CDR3 protein: CASSRRDSYEQYF
CDR3 DNA: TGTGCCAGCAGCCGTCGGGACAGCTACGAGCAGTACTTC

V gene: TRBV20-1
clone size: few
CDR3 length: 13
J gene: TRBJ2-7
D gene: .
CDR3 protein: CSALDSSSYEQYF
CDR3 DNA: TGCAGTGCTCTTGACAGTAGCTCCTACGAGCAGTACTTC

V gene: TRBV3-1
clone size: few
CDR3 length: 15
J gene: TRBJ2-1
D gene: TRBD1
CDR3 protein: CASSQTGQGAYEQFF
CDR3 DNA: TGTGCCAGCAGCCAAACTGGACAGGGGGCCTATGAGCAGTTCTTC

V gene: TRBV19
clone size: .
CDR3 length: 15
J gene: TRBJ2-3
D gene: TRBD2
CDR3 protein: CASTPLAGATDTQYF
CDR3 DNA: TGTGCCAGTACCCCACTAGCGGGAGCCACAGATACGCAGTATTTT

V gene: TRBV7-9
clone size: .
CDR3 length: 19
J gene: TRBJ2-1
D gene: .
CDR3 protein: CASSLGSLSGTLLYNEQFF
CDR3 DNA: TGTGCCAGCAGCTTAGGGAGCCTCTCCGGGACCCTTCTCTACAATGAGCAGTTCTTC

V gene: TRBV29-1
clone size: once
CDR3 length: 12
J gene: TRBJ1-2
D gene: .
CDR3 protein: CSVLSRLYGYTF
CDR3 DNA: TGCAGCGTTTTGTCAAGACTCTATGGCTACACCTTC

V gene: TRBV14
clone size: few
CDR3 length: 17
J gene: TRBJ2-3
D gene: TRBD2
CDR3 protein: CASSQQRYSGATDTQYF
CDR3 DNA: TGTGCCAGCAGCCAACAAAGATATAGCGGGGCGACAGATACGCAGTATTTT

V gene: TRBV12-3/TRBV12-4
clone size: .
CDR3 length: 15
J gene: TRBJ2-2
D gene: .
CDR3 protein: CASTNYGQNTGELFF
CDR3 DNA: TGTGCCAGCACCAATTATGGGCAGAACACCGGGGAGCTGTTTTTT

V gene: TRBV12-3/TRBV12-4
clone size: .
CDR3 length: 14
J gene: TRBJ2-3
D gene: .
CDR3 protein: CASRWGLFTDTQYF
CDR3 DNA: TGTGCCAGCAGATGGGGACTCTTCACAGATACGCAGTATTTT

V gene: TRBV9
clone size: few
CDR3 length: 16
J gene: TRBJ2-1
D gene: TRBD2
CDR3 protein: CASSVMTGGPYNEQFF
CDR3 DNA: TGTGCCAGCAGCGTCATGACGGGGGGGCCCTACAATGAGCAGTTCTTC

V gene: TRBV3-1
clone size: .
CDR3 length: 12
J gene: TRBJ2-5
D gene: TRBD1
CDR3 protein: CASSHLQGAKYF
CDR3 DNA: TGTGCCAGCAGCCACCTACAGGGGGCGAAGTACTTC

V gene: TRBV9
clone size: few
CDR3 length: 14
J gene: TRBJ2-7
D gene: .
CDR3 protein: CASSATSATYEQYF
CDR3 DNA: TGTGCCAGCAGCGCGACTAGTGCGACCTACGAGCAGTACTTC

V gene: TRBV4-2
clone size: many
CDR3 length: 12
J gene: TRBJ2-1
D gene: .
CDR3 protein: CASSQIHNEQFF
CDR3 DNA: TGTGCCAGCAGCCAGATACACAATGAGCAGTTCTTC

V gene: TRBV20-1
clone size: few
CDR3 length: 16
J gene: TRBJ2-1
D gene: .
CDR3 protein: CSARDLGGPTYNEQFF
CDR3 DNA: TGCAGTGCTAGAGATCTGGGCGGGCCCACCTACAATGAGCAGTTCTTC

V gene: TRBV27
clone size: few
CDR3 length: 16
J gene: TRBJ2-7
D gene: .
CDR3 protein: CASTLSRAGTSDEQYF
CDR3 DNA: TGTGCCAGCACCCTATCCCGAGCGGGGACAAGCGACGAGCAGTACTTC

V gene: TRBV12-3/TRBV12-4
clone size: .
CDR3 length: 15
J gene: TRBJ2-5
D gene: .
CDR3 protein: CASSATTGLGETQYF
CDR3 DNA: TGTGCCAGCAGTGCAACAACGGGCCTCGGGGAGACCCAGTACTTC

V gene: TRBV27
clone size: .
CDR3 length: 14
J gene: TRBJ2-3
D gene: TRBD2
CDR3 protein: CASTRAGKGDTQYF
CDR3 DNA: TGTGCCAGCACCCGAGCGGGAAAGGGAGATACGCAGTATTTT

V gene: TRBV18
clone size: .
CDR3 length: 14
J gene: TRBJ1-2
D gene: TRBD1
CDR3 protein: CASSPPRGQPGYTF
CDR3 DNA: TGTGCCAGCTCACCACCCAGGGGGCAGCCCGGCTACACCTTC

V gene: TRBV10-3
clone size: .
CDR3 length: 11
J gene: TRBJ1-2
D gene: .
CDR3 protein: CAISESLSYTF
CDR3 DNA: TGTGCCATCAGTGAGTCGTTGAGCTACACCTTC

V gene: TRBV5-1
clone size: few
CDR3 length: 12
J gene: TRBJ2-7
D gene: .
CDR3 protein: CASRQGRYEQYF
CDR3 DNA: TGCGCCAGCAGGCAGGGAAGGTACGAGCAGTACTTC

V gene: TRBV18
clone size: few
CDR3 length: 15
J gene: TRBJ2-3
D gene: .
CDR3 protein: CASSPPSALRDTQYF
CDR3 DNA: TGTGCCAGCTCACCACCGTCGGCTTTACGGGATACGCAGTATTTT

V gene: TRBV29-1
clone size: many
CDR3 length: 14
J gene: TRBJ2-1
D gene: TRBD1
CDR3 protein: CSVGTGGSYNEQFF
CDR3 DNA: TGCAGCGTTGGGACAGGGGGCTCCTACAATGAGCAGTTCTTC

V gene: TRBV2
clone size: many
CDR3 length: 11
J gene: TRBJ2-7
D gene: .
CDR3 protein: CATQKMYEQYF
CDR3 DNA: TGTGCCACCCAAAAGATGTACGAGCAGTACTTC

V gene: TRBV7-2
clone size: few
CDR3 length: 13
J gene: TRBJ2-3
D gene: .
CDR3 protein: CASSLGIADTQYF
CDR3 DNA: TGTGCCAGCAGCTTAGGAATCGCAGATACGCAGTATTTT

V gene: TRBV20-1
clone size: few
CDR3 length: 24
J gene: TRBJ2-1
D gene: TRBD2
CDR3 protein: CSARVLKFKVGTRSAWGTYNEQFF
CDR3 DNA: TGCAGTGCTAGAGTCCTAAAATTCAAGGTGGGGACTAGGTCCGCATGGGGTACCTACAATGAGCAGTTCTTC

V gene: TRBV28
clone size: .
CDR3 length: 16
J gene: TRBJ2-7
D gene: .
CDR3 protein: CASSAPTTAASYEQYF
CDR3 DNA: TGTGCCAGCAGTGCGCCTACGACAGCCGCTTCCTACGAGCAGTACTTC

V gene: TRBV20-1
clone size: .
CDR3 length: 15
J gene: TRBJ2-3
D gene: .
CDR3 protein: CSAREAERGTDTQYF
CDR3 DNA: TGCAGTGCTAGAGAAGCAGAGCGGGGCACAGATACGCAGTATTTT

V gene: TRBV2
clone size: many
CDR3 length: 15
J gene: TRBJ2-1
D gene: TRBD1
CDR3 protein: CASSLQGQGYNEQFF
CDR3 DNA: TGTGCCAGCAGCCTACAAGGACAGGGGTACAATGAGCAGTTCTTC

V gene: TRBV28
clone size: many
CDR3 length: 11
J gene: TRBJ1-2
D gene: .
CDR3 protein: CASSRIYGYTF
CDR3 DNA: TGTGCCAGCAGTAGGATTTATGGCTACACCTTC

V gene: TRBV20-1
clone size: .
CDR3 length: 12
J gene: TRBJ2-7
D gene: .
CDR3 protein: CSARWAPYEQYF
CDR3 DNA: TGCAGTGCTAGATGGGCCCCCTACGAGCAGTACTTC

V gene: TRBV7-9
clone size: many
CDR3 length: 15
J gene: TRBJ2-5
D gene: TRBD2
CDR3 protein: CASSLAGGVQETQYF
CDR3 DNA: TGTGCCAGCAGTCTAGCGGGGGGTGTCCAAGAGACCCAGTACTTC

V gene: TRBV6-1
clone size: .
CDR3 length: 16
J gene: TRBJ1-5
D gene: .
CDR3 protein: CASSEKGGTDNQPQHF
CDR3 DNA: TGTGCCAGCAGTGAAAAAGGGGGGACGGACAATCAGCCCCAGCATTTT

V gene: TRBV20-1
clone size: .
CDR3 length: 14
J gene: TRBJ2-3
D gene: TRBD2
CDR3 protein: CSAGPGLLTDTQYF
CDR3 DNA: TGCAGTGCTGGTCCGGGACTACTCACAGATACGCAGTATTTT

V gene: TRBV15
clone size: few
CDR3 length: 18
J gene: TRBJ2-6
D gene: .
CDR3 protein: CATSRVRTVFSGANVLTF
CDR3 DNA: TGTGCCACCAGCAGAGTTCGGACAGTGTTCTCTGGGGCCAACGTCCTGACTTTC

V gene: TRBV29-1
clone size: many
CDR3 length: 12
J gene: TRBJ2-7
D gene: .
CDR3 protein: CSVEPVSYEQYF
CDR3 DNA: TGCAGCGTTGAACCGGTCTCCTACGAGCAGTACTTC

V gene: TRBV14
clone size: .
CDR3 length: 17
J gene: TRBJ2-1
D gene: TRBD2
CDR3 protein: CASSQDPLAETYNEQFF
CDR3 DNA: TGTGCCAGCAGCCAAGATCCGCTAGCGGAGACCTACAATGAGCAGTTCTTC

V gene: TRBV29-1
clone size: once
CDR3 length: 12
J gene: TRBJ2-4
D gene: TRBD1
CDR3 protein: CSVLTGEYGQYF
CDR3 DNA: TGCAGCGTCCTCACAGGGGAGTACGGGCAGTACTTC

V gene: TRBV2
clone size: few
CDR3 length: 15
J gene: TRBJ2-3
D gene: .
CDR3 protein: CASIERGAGTDTQYF
CDR3 DNA: TGTGCCAGCATCGAGAGGGGGGCCGGCACAGATACGCAGTATTTT

V gene: TRBV20-1
clone size: .
CDR3 length: 16
J gene: TRBJ1-1
D gene: .
CDR3 protein: CSARDITEPLNTEAFF
CDR3 DNA: TGCAGTGCTAGAGATATTACAGAGCCTTTGAACACTGAAGCTTTCTTT

V gene: TRBV20-1
clone size: few
CDR3 length: 15
J gene: TRBJ2-1
D gene: .
CDR3 protein: CSASPGVAAYNEQFF
CDR3 DNA: TGCAGTGCTAGCCCTGGGGTAGCGGCATACAATGAGCAGTTCTTC

V gene: TRBV7-2
clone size: many
CDR3 length: 16
J gene: TRBJ2-1
D gene: TRBD1
CDR3 protein: CASSLAGQGAYNEQFF
CDR3 DNA: TGTGCCAGCAGCTTAGCTGGACAGGGGGCGTACAATGAGCAGTTCTTC

V gene: TRBV9
clone size: few
CDR3 length: 17
J gene: TRBJ1-1
D gene: TRBD1
CDR3 protein: CASSTGDVGLLNTEAFF
CDR3 DNA: TGTGCCAGCAGCACAGGGGATGTGGGGCTTCTGAACACTGAAGCTTTCTTT

V gene: TRBV20-1
clone size: .
CDR3 length: 12
J gene: TRBJ2-7
D gene: .
CDR3 protein: CSAYTVSYEQYF
CDR3 DNA: TGCAGTGCGTACACAGTATCCTACGAGCAGTACTTC